The 27 T cell receptor beta chains below all came from one sample that was sequenced in a study of blood T cell repertoires in COVID-19. This table comes from immunoSEQ multiplex PCR, and its TCRdb copy is limited to in-frame clones, with some not included. Of about 95,000 clones listed, roughly 76% are singletons. The source material was peripheral blood. These receptors all stem from a man aged 80 or over with COVID-19, enrolled during active disease.

V is TRBV6-2 or TRBV6-3 and J is TRBJ1-5, with D possibly TRBD1 on 6 matching bases. The CDR3 has 17 amino acids. Trimming cost V 5 bases and J 3 bases, with 20 bases left between them. Germline V gene sequence: CDR1 MNHEY, CDR2 SVGEGT. The CDR3 is CASSTRTERQNNQPQHF. In DNA form, the CDR3 reads TGTGCCAGCAGTACGCGGACAGAGCGGCAAAACAATCAGCCCCAGCATTTT.

The chain couples TRBV4-2 to TRBJ1-2; 10 bases fit TRBD1. The V segment lost 4 bases and the J segment 1 base; nucleotides outside the gene matches: 3. Germline CDR1 LGHNA, CDR2 YNFKEQ. CDR3 length: 15 residues. CDR3 nucleotide sequence: TGTGCCAGCAGCCCTGGGACAGGGGATAACTATGGCTACACCTTC. Translation gives CASSPGTGDNYGYTF.

This chain connects TRBV6-5 to TRBJ2-5; 9 bases are a match to TRBD2. V was clipped by 5 bases and J by 3 bases; unmatched bases: 7. CDR1 MNHEY and CDR2 SVGAGI come from the germline V gene. The CDR3 is 15 residues long. The CDR3 is CASSKLAGMKETQYF. DNA of the CDR3: TGTGCCAGCAGTAAGCTAGCGGGGATGAAAGAGACCCAGTACTTC.

The chain uses TRBV10-3 and TRBJ1-6, with 12 bases identical to TRBD1. CDR1 is ENHRY, CDR2 SYGVKD, per germline. Trimming took 3 bases from V and 10 from J; bases not matched to a gene: 7. The length of the CDR3 is 16 residues. The chain's CDR3 is CAISDSPGTGGSPLHF. CDR3 sequence (DNA): TGTGCCATCAGTGACTCTCCGGGGACAGGGGGCTCACCCCTCCACTTT.

The genes are TRBV28 and TRBJ1-5; possible D gene TRBD1, 6 bases. The length of the CDR3 is 15 residues. The germline CDR1 and CDR2 sequences are MDHEN and SYDVKM. Trimming took 2 bases from V and 3 from J, leaving 11 bases between them. This CDR3 reads CASSLTGPINQPQHF. CDR3 nucleotides: TGTGCCAGCAGTTTAACAGGGCCCATCAATCAGCCCCAGCATTTT. Supplemented by reference TRBV28 and TRBJ1-5, the full variable domain reads DVKVTQSSRYLVKRTGEKVFLECVQDMDHENMFWYRQDPGLGLRLIYFSYDVKMKEKGDIPEGYSVSREKKERFSLILESASTNQTSMYLCASSLTGPINQPQHFGDGTRLSIL.

This sequence joins TRBV19 and TRBJ2-7, with a weak D call TRBD2 (6 bases). Trimming took 3 bases from V and 0 from J, leaving 12 bases between them. The germline CDR1 and CDR2 sequences are LNHDA and SQIVND (reference sequence). There are 15 residues in the CDR3. The CDR3 DNA is TGTGCCAGTAGTATCCGCGGGGCGAGCTCCTACGAGCAGTACTTC. As protein: CASSIRGASSYEQYF.

The chain carries TRBV10-3 and TRBJ2-3, with 8 bases aligning to TRBD1. The germline V gene encodes CDR1 ENHRY and CDR2 SYGVKD. The CDR3 extends over 16 amino acids. V shed 2 bases and J 8 bases; nucleotides not matched to a gene: 12. The CDR3 region has the DNA TGTGCCATCAGTGAGCAGACAGGGGCGTTTCGAGGTACGCAGTATTTT. This codes for CAISEQTGAFRGTQYF.

This rearrangement joins TRBV5-4 to TRBJ2-3, with 11 nucleotides matching TRBD2. CDR3 length: 16 amino acids. Germline CDR1 SGHNT, CDR2 YYREEE (reference sequence). V was clipped by 4 bases and J by 2 bases; unmatched bases: 6. This chain's CDR3 is CASSTQLAGDTDTQYF. As DNA, the CDR3 is TGTGCCAGCAGCACCCAACTAGCGGGAGACACAGATACGCAGTATTTT. Full variable domain (missing parts from reference TRBV5-4 and TRBJ2-3): ETGVTQSPTHLIKTRGQQVTLRCSSQSGHNTVSWYQQALGQGPQFIFQYYREEENGRGNFPPRFSGLQFPNYSSELNVNALELDDSALYLCASSTQLAGDTDTQYFGPGTRLTVL.

V gene TRBV11-3 combines with J gene TRBJ2-3; the D gene is possibly TRBD2 (6 bases). Germline V gene lookup returns CDR1 SGHNT and CDR2 YENEEA. V lost 3 bases and J 1 base, leaving 11 bases between the germline ends. The CDR3 is made up of 15 amino acids. CDR3 loop: CASSFRGDRTDTQYF. DNA of the CDR3: TGTGCCAGCAGCTTCCGCGGGGATCGCACAGATACGCAGTATTTT.

V and J are TRBV5-1 and TRBJ1-6; D call uncertain. The CDR3 runs 14 residues. CDR1 SGHRS and CDR2 YFSETQ come from the germline V gene. Trimming took 3 bases from V and 7 from J, leaving 11 bases between them. Here the CDR3 reads CASSYRGQNSPLHF. In nucleotides, the CDR3 is TGCGCCAGCAGCTACCGGGGTCAAAATTCACCCCTCCACTTT. The variable domain in full, completed from reference TRBV5-1 and TRBJ1-6, reads KAGVTQTPRYLIKTRGQQVTLSCSPISGHRSVSWYQQTPGQGLQFLFEYFSETQRNKGNFPGRFSGRQFSNSRSEMNVSTLELGDSALYLCASSYRGQNSPLHFGNGTRLTVT.

The rearrangement uses TRBV10-1 and TRBJ1-4; 7 bases map to TRBD1. V was pared by 6 bases and J by 6 bases, with 7 bases of the junction left unmatched. Germline loops: CDR1 WNHNN, CDR2 SYGVQD (reference sequence). The CDR3 totals 14 residues. DNA of the CDR3: TGCGCCAGCAGCGCCGGGACAGCGTATGAAAAACTGTTTTTT. Translation: CASSAGTAYEKLFF.

The gene calls are TRBV19 and TRBJ1-1; D is ambiguous. V lost 2 bases and J 7 bases, leaving 8 bases between the germline ends. The CDR3 sequence is 12 residues long. Germline V gene data show CDR1 as LNHDA and CDR2 as SQIVND (reference sequence). CDR3 nucleotides: TGTGCCAGTAGTATACTCGGCGGTGAAGCTTTCTTT. Amino acid sequence: CASSILGGEAFF. The variable domain in full, with the rest retrieved from reference TRBV19 and TRBJ1-1, is DGGITQSPKYLFRKEGQNVTLSCEQNLNHDAMYWYRQDPGQGLRLIYYSQIVNDFQKGDIAEGYSVSREKKESFPLTVTSAQKNPTAFYLCASSILGGEAFFGQGTRLTVV.

This chain uses TRBV29-1 with TRBJ2-5, with TRBD1 matching over 10 bases. With V trimmed by 5 bases and J by 5 bases, 8 bases remained unmatched. The CDR3 is 14 residues long. CDR1 is SQVTM and CDR2 is ANQGSEA in the germline V gene. CDR3 in amino acids: CSVTRTGGWETQYF. Here the CDR3 DNA reads TGCAGCGTTACTCGGACAGGGGGTTGGGAGACCCAGTACTTC.

The chain uses TRBV21-1 and TRBJ2-3; TRBD2, the table's D call, lacks a check against the DNA. TRBV21-1 is a recognized pseudogene. The CDR3 is made up of 21 amino acids. The CDR3 DNA reads TGTGCCAGCAGCAGCGGGACTAGCGGGTTAGAAATGAGCTATTTCACAGATACGCAGTATTTT. Its protein is CASSSGTSGLEMSYFTDTQYF.

This clone appeared once. V usage is TRBV21-1 and J usage is TRBJ2-7; the D call of TRBD2 is as the table states it, not checked on the DNA. TRBV21-1 is classified as a pseudogene. CDR3 length: 15 amino acids. The DNA of the CDR3 is TGTGCCAGCAGCAACAGCCCCGGGGGAGCCTACGAGCAGTACTTC. This encodes CASSNSPGGAYEQYF.

The V gene is TRBV30, the J gene TRBJ2-3, with a tentative D call TRBD2 (6 bases). Germline lookup yields CDR1 GTSNPN and CDR2 SVGIG (reference sequence). CDR3 size: 15 residues. Trimming removed 2 bases from V and 6 bases from J, with 18 bases in between. CDR3 bases: TGTGCCTGGAGTCCCACGTCGGGAGCAGGGGATACGCAGTATTTT. As protein: CAWSPTSGAGDTQYF.

The sample holds a few counts of this clone. J is TRBJ1-3 and V is TRBV28, with D unclear. The germline gives CDR1 MDHEN, CDR2 SYDVKM. V lost 7 bases to trimming and J lost 3 bases, with 22 bases between them. This CDR3 is built from 17 residues. DNA for the CDR3: TGTGCCAGCAAATCCCCTTTCCCCGCTGCGGGTGGAAACACCATATATTTT. Residues: CASKSPFPAAGGNTIYF.

The rearrangement joins TRBV6-5 to TRBJ2-7, with no clear D. Germline V CDR1 and CDR2: MNHEY, SVGAGI. The CDR3 totals 12 residues. Trimming removed 5 bases at V and 2 bases at J, with 7 bases between. The CDR3 protein is CASSPAAYEQYF. CDR3 coding DNA: TGTGCCAGCAGTCCGGCGGCCTACGAGCAGTACTTC.

The rearrangement links TRBV2 to TRBJ1-1, with 7 positions matching TRBD1. Germline V gene data show CDR1 as SNHLY and CDR2 as FYNNEI. V gave up 7 bases and J gave up 2 bases; unmatched junction bases: 10. CDR3 length: 15 residues. The CDR3 nucleotides read TGTGCCAGCAAGACCGCAGGGGGGATAAACACTGAAGCTTTCTTT. Its translation is CASKTAGGINTEAFF.

This clone was observed a few times. CDR3 region: CASSLEDRATYEQYF. DNA of the CDR3: TGTGCCAGCAGCTTAGAGGACAGAGCAACCTACGAGCAGTACTTC. This chain connects TRBV7-6 to TRBJ2-7, with D possibly matching TRBD1 (6 bases). CDR3 size: 15 residues. V dropped 1 base and J dropped 2 bases, with 12 bases sitting between them. Germline-derived CDR1 and CDR2 are SGHVS and FNYEAQ.

The chain couples TRBV19 to TRBJ1-1; weak D call: TRBD1 (6 bases). The V gene's germline CDR1 is LNHDA and CDR2 SQIVND (reference sequence). Between the trimmed V and J ends, which lost 6 bases and 5 bases, there was a span of 13 bases. CDR3 size: 13 residues. CDR3 protein: CASSSTGRTEAFF. The CDR3 nucleotides are TGTGCCAGTAGCTCTACAGGGAGAACTGAAGCTTTCTTT.

The rearrangement joins TRBV6-5 to TRBJ1-2; D perhaps matches TRBD1 (5 bases). Germline CDR1 MNHEY, CDR2 SVGAGI. This CDR3 region has 14 residues. Trimming took off 2 bases at V and 2 bases at J, with 9 bases between the two ends. CDR3 coding DNA: TGTGCCAGCAGTTACGACAGTAAGAACTATGGCTACACCTTC. Encoded protein: CASSYDSKNYGYTF.

The chain joins TRBV19 to TRBJ1-1; the D gene is possibly TRBD1 (5 bases). Trimming left V 7 bases short and J 4 bases short, with 13 bases between. The germline V gene encodes CDR1 LNHDA and CDR2 SQIVND (reference sequence). This CDR3 spans 13 amino acids. This chain's CDR3 is CASTEGWGTEAFF. The DNA of the CDR3 is TGTGCCAGTACGGAGGGGTGGGGCACTGAAGCTTTCTTT.

This clone turned up a few times. The chain combines TRBV18 with TRBJ2-7, with TRBD1 matching 9 bases. J gave up 1 base and V 3 bases, and 1 base lay outside the gene matches. The CDR3 extends over 14 amino acids. Germline CDR1 KGHSH, CDR2 LQKENI. Here the CDR3 reads CASSPGQGSYEQYF. CDR3 nucleotide sequence: TGTGCCAGCTCACCGGGACAGGGATCCTACGAGCAGTACTTC. The complete variable domain, with remaining parts taken from reference TRBV18 and TRBJ2-7, reads NAGVMQNPRHLVRRRGQEARLRCSPMKGHSHVYWYRQLPEEGLKFMVYLQKENIIDESGMPKERFSAEFPKEGPSILRIQQVVRGDSAAYFCASSPGQGSYEQYFGPGTRLTVT.

The chain recombines TRBV5-6 with TRBJ1-1; D is perhaps TRBD1 (5 bases). V lost 3 bases to trimming and J lost 0 bases, with 6 bases between them. The length of the CDR3 is 13 residues. Germline loops: CDR1 SGHDT, CDR2 YYEEEE. CDR3 in DNA: TGTGCCAGCAGCTGGGACTTGAACACTGAAGCTTTCTTT. This encodes CASSWDLNTEAFF.

The chain employs TRBV18 and TRBJ2-3, with 10 bases identical to TRBD2. V dropped 3 bases and J dropped 6; count of bases not matched to a gene: 6. The CDR3 extends over 15 amino acids. Germline V lookup: CDR1 KGHSH, CDR2 LQKENI. The chain's CDR3 is CASSPTTGLADTQYF. The CDR3 DNA sequence: TGTGCCAGCTCACCGACCACGGGACTAGCGGATACGCAGTATTTT.

V is TRBV27 and J is TRBJ1-1; 10 nucleotides line up with TRBD1. The germline gives CDR1 MNHEY, CDR2 SMNVEV (reference sequence). This CDR3 has 17 residues. The J segment lost 4 bases and the V segment lost 4 bases, leaving 12 bases of the junction unmatched. CDR3 in amino acids: CASSYIPGTGVITEAFF. The CDR3 DNA is TGTGCCAGCAGTTATATACCCGGGACAGGGGTTATCACTGAAGCTTTCTTT.